These T cell receptor beta chains were read from a single sample in a study of T cell responses to AZD1222 COVID-19 vaccine. TCRdb's copy holds only in-frame clones and misses some; the assay was immunoSEQ multiplex PCR. The repertoire includes nearly 110,000 clones, approximately 88% of them detected once, and 5.5% to 8% sits in the top ten. The sequences come from peripheral blood, collected on day 0 of AZD1222 vaccination. Source of these receptors: an adult in good health. The CDR3 runs from the conserved cysteine through the conserved F or W. A D gene is named only where the DNA matches it firmly. Part of the rows lack a size; the others show once, few, many or a class for expanded clones.

CDR3 length,V gene,J gene,clone size,D gene,CDR3 DNA,CDR3 protein
18,TRBV28,TRBJ2-1,-,TRBD2,TGTGCCAGCAGTTTATTCCTCCCACTAGCGGGTGAATCTAAAGAGCAGTTCTTC,CASSLFLPLAGESKEQFF
13,TRBV18,TRBJ1-1,-,-,TGTGCCAGCTCACCAGGGGTATTGACTGAAGCTTTCTTT,CASSPGVLTEAFF
15,TRBV9,TRBJ1-3,-,-,TGTGCCAGCAGCGTAGATGGGTCAGGGCAAAAAACCATATATTTT,CASSVDGSGQKTIYF
14,TRBV30,TRBJ2-2,-,-,TGTGCCTGGGAGAGGGGTACAAACACCGGGGAGCTGTTTTTT,CAWERGTNTGELFF
14,TRBV29-1,TRBJ2-7,-,TRBD1,TGCAGCGCTCAGGCCGGGACAGGGGGCTTGGAGCAGTACTTC,CSAQAGTGGLEQYF
14,TRBV18,TRBJ1-3,-,TRBD1,TGTGCCAGCCGCACCGGGACAGATGGAAACACCATATATTTT,CASRTGTDGNTIYF
16,TRBV15,TRBJ1-1,few,-,TGTGCCACCAGCAGAGATTCGGGCAGGCCGAACACTGAAGCTTTCTTT,CATSRDSGRPNTEAFF
15,TRBV19,TRBJ2-7,-,-,TGTGCCAGTAGTATTAAGGACTCCCGCTCCTACGAGCAGTACTTC,CASSIKDSRSYEQYF
13,TRBV27,TRBJ2-1,-,TRBD2,TGTGCCAGCAGTTCGGGACTAGCGGAGGAGCAGTTCTTC,CASSSGLAEEQFF
16,TRBV11-3,TRBJ1-3,-,-,TGTGCCAGCAGCTTTGAGGGGACCTCCTCTGGAAACACCATATATTTT,CASSFEGTSSGNTIYF
14,TRBV29-1,TRBJ2-2,-,-,TGCAGCGTGGGACTGGTGCGAGGCACCGGGGAGCTGTTTTTT,CSVGLVRGTGELFF
14,TRBV18,TRBJ2-7,few,-,TGTGCCAGCTCACCAGCCCGGCAGGGCAACGAGCAGTACTTC,CASSPARQGNEQYF
14,TRBV25-1,TRBJ2-7,-,-,TGTGCCAGCAGTTCGTCGAGTATGGGTTTCGAGCAGTACTTC,CASSSSSMGFEQYF
15,TRBV7-2,TRBJ1-4,once,-,TGTGCCAGCAGCCCCCGACAGGTGGTAGATGAAAAACTGTTTTTT,CASSPRQVVDEKLFF
15,TRBV5-1,TRBJ2-2,-,-,TGCGCCAGCAGCTGGGGACACCAGAACACCGGGGAGCTGTTTTTT,CASSWGHQNTGELFF
15,TRBV19,TRBJ1-1,-,TRBD1,TGTGCCAGTGAGCGTACAGGGGCTTCTGTCACTGAAGCTTTCTTT,CASERTGASVTEAFF
16,TRBV19,TRBJ1-1,-,TRBD1,TGTGCCAGCAGATCAGGGACAGGGGGCTGGATAGCTGAAGCTTTCTTT,CASRSGTGGWIAEAFF
14,TRBV9,TRBJ1-1,-,-,TGTGCCAGCAGCCCCGAAGGGGTCACGACTGAAGCTTTCTTT,CASSPEGVTTEAFF
15,TRBV6-6,TRBJ1-1,-,-,TGTGCCAGCAGTGAGGGTGGGGGGTTGAACACTGAAGCTTTCTTT,CASSEGGGLNTEAFF